What follows describes a single TCR beta chain. Its antigen is unidentified. The data were taken from a study of T cell responses to AZD1222 COVID-19 vaccine. Broader study findings: The study sampled repertoires only after the peak T cell response.

This CDR3 region has 14 residues. Germline V gene lookup returns CDR1 SEHNR and CDR2 FQNEAQ (reference sequence). The trim removed 5 bases at V and 4 bases at J, leaving 5 bases unmatched. Clones were sequenced by immunoSEQ multiplex PCR, and TCRdb holds only the in-frame ones, with some missing. This table has 100,000 to 120,000 clones, 89% appearing once. This specimen consisted of peripheral blood, obtained 28 days after the second AZD1222 dose. The chain combines TRBV7-9 with TRBJ1-5; TRBD1 agrees at 7 bases. This clonotype was obtained from an adult who received the AZD1222 COVID-19 vaccine. CDR3 DNA sequence: TGTGCCAGCAGCGGGGGACAGATTAATCAGCCCCAGCATTTT. This translates into CASSGGQINQPQHF.